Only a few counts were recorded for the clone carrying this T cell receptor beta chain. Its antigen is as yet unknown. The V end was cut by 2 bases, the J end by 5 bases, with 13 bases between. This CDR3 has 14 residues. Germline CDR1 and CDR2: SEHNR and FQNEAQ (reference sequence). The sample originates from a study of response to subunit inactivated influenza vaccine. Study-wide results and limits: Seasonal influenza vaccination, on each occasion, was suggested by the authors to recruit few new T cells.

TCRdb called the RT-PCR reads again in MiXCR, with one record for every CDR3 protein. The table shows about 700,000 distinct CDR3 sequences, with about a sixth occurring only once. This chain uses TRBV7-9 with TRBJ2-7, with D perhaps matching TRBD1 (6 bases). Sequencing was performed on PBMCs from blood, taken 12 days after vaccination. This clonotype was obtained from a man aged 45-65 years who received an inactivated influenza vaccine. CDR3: CASSLQAGENEQYF. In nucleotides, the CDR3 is TGTGCCAGCAGCTTACAGGCAGGGGAAAACGAGCAGTACTTC.